The clone carrying this T cell receptor beta chain was recorded a few times. The sample's time point: pre-sensitization, week 0. Treatment: therapeutic diphenylcyclopropenone sensitization with weekly scalp DPC. The authors' total RNA extraction used unfractionated whole blood. For the library, individual cDNA molecules each received unique molecular identifiers. TCRdb recomputed calls from the RACE reads with MiXCR, one row per CDR3 protein. The repertoire holds about 50,000 distinct CDR3 sequences, with 9.5% to 10% as singletons. This sample is part of a study of human T cells and chemical hapten exposure. The length of the CDR3 is 16 residues. V was shortened by 4 bases and J by 0 bases, with 15 bases between the two germline ends.

Specimen: whole blood, collected in connection with sensitization to the hapten diphenylcyclopropenone (DPC). The clonotype comes from a woman under 40 with alopecia areata. Some clones in this sample may be carry-over from other donors' samples. The V call is TRBV12-3 or TRBV12-4, the J call TRBJ1-1, with no clear D. CDR3 bases: TGTGCCAGCAGTTCTCAACGGACGGTTGTGAACACTGAAGCTTTCTTT. Its translation is CASSSQRTVVNTEAFF.